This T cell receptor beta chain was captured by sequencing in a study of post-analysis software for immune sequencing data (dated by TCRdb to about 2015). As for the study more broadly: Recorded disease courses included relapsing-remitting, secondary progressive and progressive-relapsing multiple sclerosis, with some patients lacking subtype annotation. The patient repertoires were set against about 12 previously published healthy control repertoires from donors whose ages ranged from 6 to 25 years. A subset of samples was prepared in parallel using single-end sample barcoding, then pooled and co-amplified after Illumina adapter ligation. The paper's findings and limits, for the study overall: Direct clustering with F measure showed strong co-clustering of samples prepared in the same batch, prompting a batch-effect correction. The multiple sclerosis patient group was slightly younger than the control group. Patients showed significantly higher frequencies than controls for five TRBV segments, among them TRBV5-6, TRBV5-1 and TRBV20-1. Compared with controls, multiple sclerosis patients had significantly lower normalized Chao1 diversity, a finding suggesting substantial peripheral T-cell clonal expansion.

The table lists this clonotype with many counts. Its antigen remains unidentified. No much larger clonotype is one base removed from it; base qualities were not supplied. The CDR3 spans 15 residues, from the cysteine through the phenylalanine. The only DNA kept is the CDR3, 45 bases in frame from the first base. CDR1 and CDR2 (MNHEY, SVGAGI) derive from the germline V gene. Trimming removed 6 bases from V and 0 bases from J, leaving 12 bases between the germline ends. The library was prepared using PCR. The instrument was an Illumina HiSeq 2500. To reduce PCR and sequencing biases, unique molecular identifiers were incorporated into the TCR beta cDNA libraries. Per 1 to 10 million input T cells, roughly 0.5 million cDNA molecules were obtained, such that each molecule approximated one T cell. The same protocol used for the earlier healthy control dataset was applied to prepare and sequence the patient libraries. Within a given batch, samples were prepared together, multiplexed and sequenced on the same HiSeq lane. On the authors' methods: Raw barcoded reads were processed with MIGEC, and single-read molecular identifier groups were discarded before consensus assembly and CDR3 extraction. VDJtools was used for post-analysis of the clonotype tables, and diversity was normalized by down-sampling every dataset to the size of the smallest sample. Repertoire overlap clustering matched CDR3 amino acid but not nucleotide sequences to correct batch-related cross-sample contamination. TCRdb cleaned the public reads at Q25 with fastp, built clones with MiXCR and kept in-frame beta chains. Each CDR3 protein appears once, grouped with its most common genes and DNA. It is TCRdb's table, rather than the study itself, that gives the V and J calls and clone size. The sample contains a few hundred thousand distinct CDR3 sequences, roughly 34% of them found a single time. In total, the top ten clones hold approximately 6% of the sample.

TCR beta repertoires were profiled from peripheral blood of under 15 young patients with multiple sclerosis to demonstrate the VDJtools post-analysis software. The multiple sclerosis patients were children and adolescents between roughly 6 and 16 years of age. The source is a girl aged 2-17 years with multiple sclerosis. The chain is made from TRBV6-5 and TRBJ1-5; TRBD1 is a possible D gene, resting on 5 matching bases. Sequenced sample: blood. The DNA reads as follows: TGTGCCAGCAGGGCGGGACGCTATAGCAATCAGCCCCAGCATTTT. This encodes CASRAGRYSNQPQHF.